These T cell receptor beta chains were read from a single sample in a study of cytomegalovirus exposure and HLA in healthy donors. Sequencing used immunoSEQ multiplex PCR; TCRdb keeps in-frame clones, though not all of them. The listing records fewer than 130,000 clones. The sample taken for sequencing was PBMCs. The receptors were sampled from a man aged 45-60 years in good health and CMV-seronegative. Both conserved end residues are part of each CDR3. Fields, in order: J gene, CDR3 length, D gene, V gene, CDR3 DNA, CDR3 protein. D genes are given only for firm matches.

>TRBJ2-7|15|TRBD1|TRBV14
TGTGCCAGCAGCCAAGGACAGGGGGCAGGCTACGAGCAGTACTTC
CASSQGQGAGYEQYF
>TRBJ2-7|14|.|TRBV7-9
TGTGCCAGCAGCTTTAGATCGGTTCCCTACGAGCAGTACTTC
CASSFRSVPYEQYF
>TRBJ1-5|15|.|TRBV29-1
TGCAGCGTTGATGGTGTGGAGGCGCCAAATCAGCCCCAGCATTTT
CSVDGVEAPNQPQHF
>TRBJ2-7|14|.|TRBV9
TGTGCCAGCAGCGTAGGAGCAGGGATGTACGAGCAGTACTTC
CASSVGAGMYEQYF
>TRBJ2-1|15|.|TRBV9
TGTGCCAGCAGCGTAGGGGGAGATCCCTACAATGAGCAGTTCTTC
CASSVGGDPYNEQFF
>TRBJ1-2|14|.|TRBV4-3
TGCGCCAGCAGCCCAGAGGGGGGGAACTATGGCTACACCTTC
CASSPEGGNYGYTF
>TRBJ1-2|16|TRBD1|TRBV6-1
TGTGCCAGCAGTGGACTGAGACAGGGGGGCAACTATGGCTACACCTTC
CASSGLRQGGNYGYTF
>TRBJ1-1|15|.|TRBV15
TGTGCCACCAGCAGAGATGTTAACACCAACACTGAAGCTTTCTTT
CATSRDVNTNTEAFF
>TRBJ2-3|16|TRBD2|TRBV7-9
TGTGCCAGCAGCCCTCCGACTAGCGGCAGCACAGATACGCAGTATTTT
CASSPPTSGSTDTQYF
>TRBJ2-7|15|.|TRBV2
TGTGCCAGCAGTGAAGCGCTCAGGGGACGAGGGGAGCAGTACTTC
CASSEALRGRGEQYF
>TRBJ1-2|14|.|TRBV6-5
TGTGCCAGCAGTCGGGCCGGGGGAGCCTATGGCTACACCTTC
CASSRAGGAYGYTF
>TRBJ2-7|15|TRBD2|TRBV29-1
TGCAGCGTTTCGGGAGTTAGCGGGAGTCGGCACGAGCAGTACTTC
CSVSGVSGSRHEQYF
>TRBJ2-5|12|.|TRBV5-8
TGTGCCAGCAGCCCCCTATCTGGGACCCAGTACTTC
CASSPLSGTQYF
>TRBJ2-1|15|.|TRBV6-5
TGTGCCAGCAGGAGAGATACAGGGTCATACAATGAGCAGTTCTTC
CASRRDTGSYNEQFF
>TRBJ1-3|16|TRBD1|TRBV7-2
TGTGCCAGCAGCTCTCCTCGGGACAGCCGCGGAAACACCATATATTTT
CASSSPRDSRGNTIYF
>TRBJ2-3|17|.|TRBV15
TGTGCCACCAGCAACACGGGGTCCACACAGTTCACTGATACGCAGTATTTT
CATSNTGSTQFTDTQYF
>TRBJ2-1|17|.|TRBV19
TGTGCCAGTAGTATGGGAGGGGGAGACGGCTCCTACAATGAGCAGTTCTTC
CASSMGGGDGSYNEQFF
>TRBJ1-3|16|.|TRBV4-3
TGCGCCAGCAGCCGGAGTTCGACAGGACCTGGAAACACCATATATTTT
CASSRSSTGPGNTIYF
>TRBJ2-1|13|.|TRBV29-1
TGCAGCGCGTTGGGGCAGGTGTTAAATGAGCAGTTCTTC
CSALGQVLNEQFF
>TRBJ1-1|13|.|TRBV5-1
TGCGCCAGCAGCTTTCAACAGAACACTGAAGCTTTCTTT
CASSFQQNTEAFF
>TRBJ2-6|15|.|TRBV19
TGTGCCACCCGACAGGCGTACTCTGGGGCCAACGTCCTGACTTTC
CATRQAYSGANVLTF
>TRBJ1-2|16|.|TRBV7-2
TGTGCCAGCAGCTCCCCGCCCGGGGGAGGGGTCTATGGCTACACCTTC
CASSSPPGGGVYGYTF
>TRBJ2-1|15|.|TRBV15
TGTGCCACCAGCATCCAGGACAGTTTGGGGATGAAGCAGTTCTTC
CATSIQDSLGMKQFF
>TRBJ2-1|16|TRBD1|TRBV25-1
TGTGCCAGCAGGCCGTACGGGGGGACAGGGGGCAATGAGCAGTTCTTC
CASRPYGGTGGNEQFF
>TRBJ2-1|16|TRBD1|TRBV11-3
TGTGCCAGCAGCACCGGGACAGGCTATGCATACAATGAGCAGTTCTTC
CASSTGTGYAYNEQFF
>TRBJ1-4|16|.|TRBV5-1
TGCGCCAGCAGCTTGAACAGGGATCATCCTAATGAAAAACTGTTTTTT
CASSLNRDHPNEKLFF
>TRBJ2-7|12|.|TRBV6-1
TGTGCCAGCAGTAGTCAGGGGTACGAGCAGTACTTC
CASSSQGYEQYF
>TRBJ2-7|15|TRBD2|TRBV2
TGTGCCAGCACTGGACTAGCGGGGAGCTCCTACGAGCAGTACTTC
CASTGLAGSSYEQYF
>TRBJ1-1|14|TRBD1|TRBV4-3
TGCGCCAGCAGCCACTACAGGGGGAACACTGAAGCTTTCTTT
CASSHYRGNTEAFF
>TRBJ1-5|12|.|TRBV19
TGTGCCAGTAGTGTCCCAGATCAGCCCCAGCATTTT
CASSVPDQPQHF
>TRBJ2-1|17|TRBD2|TRBV4-2
TGTGCCAGCAGCCATACTAGCGGGAGGGCCTCGGGTAATGAGCAGTTCTTC
CASSHTSGRASGNEQFF
>TRBJ2-7|13|.|TRBV7-3
TGTGCCAGCAGCCCGGGACAAGGATACGAGCAGTACTTC
CASSPGQGYEQYF